This entry lists 14 T cell receptor beta chains sequenced from one sample in a study of vaccination effects on CD4 cells after COVID-19. No antigen has been assigned to these receptors. The culture ran for roughly 10 days before CD4+ T cells were isolated. The assay was immunoSEQ multiplex PCR, and TCRdb's table has in-frame clones only and misses some. The sample includes around 40,000 clones, 68% of them seen just once. The sequenced sample was CD4+ T cells from PBMCs cultured without peptide, obtained before COVID-19 vaccination. Receptors were obtained from a human donor who received a COVID-19 vaccine.

This rearrangement joins TRBV7-2 to TRBJ1-2, with 10 bases lining up with TRBD1. The CDR3 covers 17 residues. Germline CDR1 SGHTA, CDR2 FQGNSA. V lost 3 bases and J lost 2; bases outside the gene matches: 9. CDR3: CASSLRGPGQGNYGYTF. As DNA, the CDR3 is TGTGCCAGCAGCTTGAGGGGTCCGGGACAGGGGAACTATGGCTACACCTTC.

This clone has just a few counts. The chain has TRBV14 and TRBJ1-1, with D perhaps TRBD1 (5 bases). Per the germline V gene, CDR1 is SGHDN and CDR2 is FVKESK. Trimming left V 4 bases short and J 7 bases short, with 7 bases between. The length of the CDR3 is 11 residues. CDR3 in DNA: TGTGCCAGCAGCCGGGACGGTGAAGCTTTCTTT. It encodes CASSRDGEAFF.

The table lists this clone with a few counts. The gene calls are TRBV5-4 and TRBJ1-2, with a weak D call TRBD1 (6 bases). V lost 4 bases, J lost 4 bases, and 17 bases lay in between. Germline assignment: CDR1 SGHNT and CDR2 YYREEE (reference sequence). The CDR3 consists of 15 residues. The CDR3 nucleotides read TGTGCCAGCAGCCAGAGCGTGACAGGCCTCTATGGCTACACCTTC. Amino acids: CASSQSVTGLYGYTF.

The chain combines TRBV27 with TRBJ2-7; D possibly matches TRBD1 or TRBD2 (5 bases each). V lost 5 bases, J lost 0 bases, and 14 bases lay in between. The CDR3 is made up of 15 amino acids. Germline values: CDR1 MNHEY, CDR2 SMNVEV (reference sequence). Here the CDR3 reads CASSPFPGHSYEQYF. The CDR3 DNA sequence: TGTGCCAGCAGTCCCTTCCCGGGGCACTCCTACGAGCAGTACTTC.

V and J are TRBV18 and TRBJ1-1; 11 bases fit TRBD1. With V trimmed by 3 bases and J by 0 bases, 3 bases remained unmatched. The CDR3 extends over 16 amino acids. Germline CDR1 reads KGHSH; CDR2 reads LQKENI. The CDR3 DNA reads as TGTGCCAGCTCACCTAGGACAGGGGGCGTGAACACTGAAGCTTTCTTT. It translates to CASSPRTGGVNTEAFF.

V gene TRBV6-1 combines with J gene TRBJ1-1, with D maybe TRBD1 (5 bases). The CDR3 totals 12 residues. CDR1 is MNHNS, CDR2 SASEGT, per germline. V lost 2 bases to trimming and J lost 10 bases, with 11 bases between them. As DNA, the CDR3 is TGTGCCAGCAGTGAACCCAGGGAATTAGCTTTCTTT. Translation gives CASSEPRELAFF.

The chain joins TRBV5-4 to TRBJ1-2, with D tentatively TRBD1 (5 bases). Germline V gene sequence: CDR1 SGHNT, CDR2 YYREEE (reference sequence). CDR3 size: 15 residues. V was clipped by 0 bases and J by 2 bases, with 11 bases between them. The CDR3 spells CASSLAAGMNYGYTF. The DNA of the CDR3 is TGTGCCAGCAGCTTGGCGGCAGGGATGAACTATGGCTACACCTTC.

V gene TRBV5-4 combines with J gene TRBJ1-4; D is undetermined. This CDR3 has 16 amino acids. In germline, CDR1 is SGHNT, CDR2 YYREEE (reference sequence). Trimming cost V 4 bases and J 0 bases, with 13 bases left between them. The CDR3 reads CASSLGGSATNEKLFF. The CDR3 DNA is TGTGCCAGCAGCCTGGGTGGGAGTGCAACTAATGAAAAACTGTTTTTT. The whole variable domain, filled in from reference TRBV5-4 and TRBJ1-4, reads ETGVTQSPTHLIKTRGQQVTLRCSSQSGHNTVSWYQQALGQGPQFIFQYYREEENGRGNFPPRFSGLQFPNYSSELNVNALELDDSALYLCASSLGGSATNEKLFFGSGTQLSVL.

This sequence joins TRBV30 and TRBJ1-5, with D unresolved. This CDR3 region has 13 residues. CDR1 is GTSNPN, CDR2 SVGIG, per germline (reference sequence). V shed 2 bases and J shed 7 bases, with 12 bases lying between them. CDR3 protein: CAWSRAERQPQHF. CDR3 bases: TGTGCCTGGAGTAGGGCGGAAAGGCAGCCCCAGCATTTT.

This clone was observed a handful of times. The genes are TRBV25-1 and TRBJ2-7; D is unresolved. Looked up from germline, CDR1 is MGHDK and CDR2 is SYGVNS. V lost 5 bases, J lost 2 bases, and 13 bases lay in between. The CDR3 is made up of 14 amino acids. The DNA for the CDR3 is TGTGCCAGCAGTCGGTCCCTAGGCACCTACGAGCAGTACTTC. This gives the protein CASSRSLGTYEQYF.

The rearrangement joins TRBV14 to TRBJ1-1; 9 bases match TRBD1. The CDR3 is 16 amino acids. Germline values: CDR1 SGHDN, CDR2 FVKESK. The J segment lost 6 bases and the V segment lost 0 bases, leaving 8 bases of the junction unmatched. This chain's CDR3 is CASSQDPQGATPEAFF. The CDR3 nucleotides read TGTGCCAGCAGCCAAGATCCACAGGGGGCTACCCCTGAAGCTTTCTTT.

This clone was found once. This chain connects TRBV6-5 to TRBJ2-7; TRBD1 agrees at 10 bases. J gave up 5 bases and V 4 bases, and 8 bases lay outside the gene matches. The CDR3 length is 15 residues. Germline lookup yields CDR1 MNHEY and CDR2 SVGAGI. CDR3: CASSFQTGGFNEQYF. For the CDR3, the DNA is TGTGCCAGCAGTTTTCAGACAGGGGGCTTTAACGAGCAGTACTTC.

The chain employs TRBV11-2 and TRBJ2-7, with D possibly being TRBD2 (6 bases). There are 16 residues in the CDR3. V dropped 2 bases and J dropped 6 bases, with 20 bases sitting between them. Germline assignment: CDR1 SGHAT and CDR2 FQNNGV. The CDR3 DNA follows: TGTGCCAGCAGCTTAAGCTTGGGGAGGTTAAGGGTCGAGCAGTACTTC. This sequence encodes CASSLSLGRLRVEQYF.

The chain links TRBV3-1 (or the pseudogene TRBV3-2) to TRBJ2-7; D is uncertain. This CDR3 is 13 amino acids long. Germline loops: CDR1 LGHDT, CDR2 YNNKEL (reference sequence). With 3 bases removed from V and 1 base from J, the gap between germline ends came to 7 bases. In DNA form, the CDR3 reads TGTGCCAGCAGCCAGTCCCAATCCTACGAGCAGTACTTC. Its protein product is CASSQSQSYEQYF.